Listed here is a single T cell receptor beta chain. What it binds is not known. The source of the sample is a study of shared clonotypes between healthy human individuals. Study results and limitations: Non-shared clonotypes displayed generation probabilities falling below those of clonotypes present in all four donors.

Study donors comprised healthy, HIV-negative adults devoid of recent acute infection or vaccination. The study separated CD4+ cells into CD45RA+ naive and CD45RA-negative memory subsets. The protocol was immunoSEQ multiplex PCR, while the TCRdb copy is restricted to in-frame clones and leaves out a portion. The sample lists some 680,000 clones; roughly 73% were seen once. The sequencing input was memory CD4+ T cells sorted from blood. Subset given: CD45RA-negative fraction. This clonotype originated in a woman aged 25 to 39 in good health.

CDR3 in DNA: TGCGCCAGCAGCCACGGGACAGCGGTCTCTGGGGCCAACGTCCTGACTTTC. The encoded protein is CASSHGTAVSGANVLTF. The rearrangement links TRBV4-1 to TRBJ2-6, with 7 bases matching TRBD1. Germline assignment: CDR1 MGHRA and CDR2 YSYEKL. J lost 0 bases, V lost 3 bases, and 5 bases had no gene match. The CDR3 is 17 residues long.